This TCR beta chain was observed in a study of T cell responses to AZD1222 COVID-19 vaccine. Whole-study results and caveats: Most donors were white British and more were female, and clonal diversity was possibly underestimated.

About this clone: Its antigen is still unknown.

Method: immunoSEQ multiplex PCR; TCRdb's copy keeps in-frame clones and lacks some. Altogether about 140,000 clones are present, around 92% being singletons, with the ten largest covering 3% to 4%. The clonotype was recovered from an adult who received the AZD1222 COVID-19 vaccine. The sequencing used peripheral blood, collected 28 days after the second AZD1222 dose.

CDR3: CSVGKTANTEAFF. In DNA form, the CDR3 reads TGCAGCGTTGGAAAGACAGCGAACACTGAAGCTTTCTTT. The chain recombines TRBV29-1 with TRBJ1-1, with D possibly matching TRBD1 (5 bases). The CDR3 loop spans 13 amino acids. Germline CDR1 and CDR2: SQVTM and ANQGSEA. V dropped 4 bases and J dropped 1 base, with 10 bases sitting between them. Full variable domain (outside the CDR3, taken from reference TRBV29-1 and TRBJ1-1): SAVISQKPSRDICQRGTSLTIQCQVDSQVTMMFWYRQQPGQSLTLIATANQGSEATYESGFVIDKFPISRPNLTFSTLTVSNMSPEDSSIYLCSVGKTANTEAFFGQGTRLTVV.